This T cell receptor (beta chain) is from a study of T cell responses to AZD1222 COVID-19 vaccine. Regarding the study as a whole: White British people made up most donors, females outnumbered males, and clonal diversity was possibly underestimated.

Note on this clone: Its specificity is not known.

The CDR3 covers 16 residues. Germline V gene sequence: CDR1 SGHAT, CDR2 FQDESV (reference sequence). V lost 5 bases, J lost 5 bases, and 7 bases stayed unmatched. Measured with immunoSEQ multiplex PCR; TCRdb has only the in-frame clones, and not every one. The sample holds 90,000 to 150,000 clones; about nine tenths are singletons and the top ten take over 7.5%. This sequence was found in an adult who received the AZD1222 COVID-19 vaccine. The rearrangement uses TRBV11-1 and TRBJ2-3, with 13 positions matching TRBD2. The sequencing used peripheral blood, collected 28 days after the second AZD1222 dose. The CDR3 DNA reads TGTGCCAGCAGCCGTTGGACTAGCGGGAGTCGAGATACGCAGTATTTT. It specifies CASSRWTSGSRDTQYF.